This T cell receptor (beta chain) was obtained from a study of blood T cell repertoires in COVID-19. The CDR3 is 14 amino acids. Germline CDR1 and CDR2: MGHRA and YSYEKL. V was trimmed by 0 bases and J by 2 bases, leaving 7 bases between them. This clone was picked up a small number of times. Profiling relied on immunoSEQ multiplex PCR, and the TCRdb table lists in-frame clones only, not all of them. The sample has 200,000 to 250,000 clones; roughly 85% are singletons. The V and J genes are TRBV4-1 and TRBJ1-2, with D maybe TRBD1 (5 bases). Input material: peripheral blood. This sequence originates from a woman in her 70s with COVID-19, enrolled during active disease. CDR3: CASSQDPGNYGYTF. CDR3 DNA sequence: TGCGCCAGCAGCCAAGATCCAGGGAACTATGGCTACACCTTC.